This entry describes one T cell receptor (beta chain). Its antigen is not known. Both subsets, CD45RA+ naive and CD45RA-negative memory, were split from the CD4+ cells. The data stem from a study of shared clonotypes between healthy human individuals. Study results and limitations: Rarefaction analysis demonstrated incomplete sorted-subset sequencing notwithstanding large depth.

Trimming left V 4 bases short and J 1 base short, with 10 bases between. The CDR3 is made up of 14 amino acids. Looked up from germline, CDR1 is ENHRY and CDR2 is SYGVKD. In the original workflow: ImmunoSEQ supplied junction-only sequences lacking quality scores, so filtering was different. Here immunoSEQ multiplex PCR was the method, and the copy in TCRdb shows in-frame clones only, minus some. The DNA was the basis for D and trimming; V, J and clone size are from that table. The data hold millions of clones, with approximately 92% observed a single time. What was sequenced was naive CD4+ T cells sorted from blood. Subset given: CD45RA+ positively selected. The gene calls are TRBV10-3 and TRBJ1-1, with a tentative D call TRBD1 (5 bases). The TCR originated in a man aged 18 to 29 in good health. CDR3 bases: TGTGCCATCAGTGGACGGGGGAAGAACACTGAAGCTTTCTTT. This gives the protein CAISGRGKNTEAFF.